A single sample is the source of the 20 T cell receptor beta chains below, sequenced in a study of early T cells in non-severe SARS-CoV-2 infection. TCRdb re-called the 5' RACE reads through MiXCR, storing one row per CDR3 protein. The table records 100,000 to 120,000 distinct CDR3 sequences, about an eighth of them present only once. The specimen sequenced was whole blood. These receptors all stem from an adult who was a healthcare worker with PCR-confirmed SARS-CoV-2 infection or an uninfected control (not recorded which).

This rearrangement joins TRBV7-6 to TRBJ2-2, with D perhaps TRBD1 or TRBD2 (5 bases each). The CDR3 extends over 15 amino acids. Germline CDR1 is SGHVS and CDR2 is FNYEAQ. Trimming removed 5 bases from V and 4 bases from J, with 14 bases in between. CDR3 loop: CASSQGPSRTGELFF. CDR3 in DNA: TGTGCCAGCAGCCAGGGACCTAGCCGCACCGGGGAGCTGTTTTTT.

This clonotype was recorded a few times. This chain joins TRBV10-2 and TRBJ1-2; no firm D call. Trimming shortened V by 6 bases and J by 3 bases, and 11 bases separated the two germline ends. This CDR3 region has 13 residues. Germline lookup yields CDR1 WSHSY and CDR2 SAAADI. The CDR3 protein is CASSSVGDYGYTF. Written as DNA, the CDR3 is TGCGCCAGCAGCTCTGTTGGTGACTATGGCTACACCTTC.

This clonotype was seen ten or more times. The chain has TRBV28 and TRBJ2-7; tentative D call: TRBD1 (6 bases). Germline values: CDR1 MDHEN, CDR2 SYDVKM. Trimming took 3 bases from V and 7 from J, leaving 19 bases between them. The CDR3 spans 15 residues. The DNA of the CDR3 is TGTGCCAGCAGTTTTACGACAGGACCCAAGGGTGAGCAGTACTTC. This sequence encodes CASSFTTGPKGEQYF.

This clonotype was observed at least ten times. V gene TRBV11-2 combines with J gene TRBJ1-1; TRBD1 matches 11 bases. With V trimmed by 3 bases and J by 4 bases, 7 bases remained unmatched. The CDR3 is 16 residues long. CDR1 and CDR2 from the germline V gene are SGHAT and FQNNGV. CDR3 DNA: TGTGCCAGCAGCTTTTTCGGACAGGGGGCCCGCACTGAAGCTTTCTTT. Its protein is CASSFFGQGARTEAFF.

The sample holds a few counts of this clonotype. The V gene is TRBV10-3, the J gene TRBJ2-7, with 7 bases aligning to TRBD2. This CDR3 has 14 residues. Trimming at V came to 10 bases and at J to 2 bases, leaving 11 bases not matched to a gene. CDR1 and CDR2 from the germline V gene are ENHRY and SYGVKD. CDR3 loop: CATHPSGPTYEQYF. CDR3 in DNA: TGTGCCACTCACCCTAGCGGACCGACCTACGAGCAGTACTTC.

The V call is TRBV11-2, the J call TRBJ2-3; TRBD1 is a possible D gene (5 bases). Germline CDR1 is SGHAT and CDR2 is FQNNGV. The CDR3 length is 15 residues. Between the trimmed V and J ends, which lost 5 bases and 4 bases, there was a span of 16 bases. CDR3 sequence reads: CASSPSGWRADTQYF. The CDR3 nucleotides are TGTGCCAGCAGCCCGTCAGGGTGGAGAGCAGATACGCAGTATTTT.

V and J are TRBV5-1 and TRBJ1-4; no clear D. The V gene's germline CDR1 is SGHRS and CDR2 YFSETQ. V was trimmed by 5 bases and J by 8 bases, leaving 13 bases between them. This CDR3 has 13 residues. The CDR3 reads CASRGGSTEKLFF. The CDR3 DNA reads TGCGCCAGCAGGGGAGGGTCCACGGAAAAACTGTTTTTT.

This clonotype appeared many times. The germline gene is not matched at one end of the junction; a read error may be the cause. The chain links TRBV7-7 to TRBJ2-1; TRBD2 aligns across 10 bases. This CDR3 is built from 19 residues. CDR1 is SSHAT and CDR2 is FNYEAQ in the germline V gene (reference sequence). The CDR3 protein is CASSLLLAGGPHFRNEQFF. Written as DNA, the CDR3 is TGTGCTAGCAGCTTACTTTTAGCGGGAGGCCCTCACTTCCGCAATGAGCAGTTCTTC.

The sample holds many counts of this clonotype. The chain recombines TRBV11-2 with TRBJ2-1, with D tentatively TRBD1 or TRBD2 (5 bases each). CDR3 length: 15 residues. The V gene lost 5 bases and the J gene lost 2 bases, with 13 bases spanning the gap. CDR1 and CDR2 (germline): SGHAT, FQNNGV. The CDR3: CASSTGPQPYNEQFF. In DNA form, the CDR3 reads TGTGCCAGCAGCACGGGACCGCAACCCTACAATGAGCAGTTCTTC.

This clonotype was observed a few times. The gene calls are TRBV20-1 and TRBJ1-6, with a possible D match to TRBD1 (6 bases). CDR3 length: 14 amino acids. Trimming took off 0 bases at V and 8 bases at J, with 11 bases between the two ends. Germline assignment: CDR1 DFQATT and CDR2 SNEGSKA (reference sequence). In DNA, the CDR3 is TGCAGTGCTAGAGATCCACAGGGTCATTCACCCCTCCACTTT. The encoded protein is CSARDPQGHSPLHF.

In its sample, this clonotype was seen a few times. The rearrangement links TRBV19 to TRBJ1-5; D gene ambiguous. The length of the CDR3 is 14 residues. V was trimmed by 3 bases and J by 4 bases, leaving 10 bases between them. Germline V gives CDR1 LNHDA, CDR2 SQIVND (reference sequence). CDR3 protein: CASSISAPNQPQHF. The CDR3 DNA sequence: TGTGCCAGTAGTATCTCAGCGCCAAATCAGCCCCAGCATTTT.

The chain carries TRBV29-1 and TRBJ2-1; tentatively, D is TRBD2 (5 bases). The CDR3 totals 11 residues. The V gene lost 4 bases and the J gene lost 5 bases, with 6 bases spanning the gap. Germline CDR1 reads SQVTM; CDR2 reads ANQGSEA. The CDR3 coding sequence is TGCAGCGTTGCCGGGAACAATGAGCAGTTCTTC. Encoded protein: CSVAGNNEQFF.

The chain joins TRBV9 to TRBJ2-5; TRBD2 might be the D (5 bases). V was trimmed by 3 bases and J by 2 bases, leaving 17 bases between them. CDR1 is SGDLS, CDR2 YYNGEE, per germline. This CDR3 has 16 amino acids. The CDR3 loop is CASSAAPGLGQETQYF. The CDR3 nucleotides read TGTGCCAGCAGCGCCGCTCCTGGACTCGGGCAAGAGACCCAGTACTTC. Variable domain in full (rest from reference TRBV9 and TRBJ2-5): DSGVTQTPKHLITATGQRVTLRCSPRSGDLSVYWYQQSLDQGLQFLIQYYNGEERAKGNILERFSAQQFPDLHSELNLSSLELGDSALYFCASSAAPGLGQETQYFGPGTRLLVL.

The chain links TRBV7-8 to TRBJ2-5, with no clear D. V was shortened by 7 bases and J by 2 bases, with 5 bases between the two germline ends. The CDR3 consists of 11 residues. Germline CDR1 reads SGHVS; CDR2 reads FQNEAQ. CDR3 amino acids: CASTIQETQYF. The CDR3 DNA sequence: TGTGCCAGCACCATACAAGAGACCCAGTACTTC. Combining the CDR3 with reference TRBV7-8 and TRBJ2-5 gives the whole variable domain GAGVSQSPRYKVAKRGQDVALRCDPISGHVSLFWYQQALGQGPEFLTYFQNEAQLDKSGLPSDRFFAERPEGSVSTLKIQRTQQEDSAVYLCASTIQETQYFGPGTRLLVL.

This clonotype has only a few counts. This chain connects TRBV14 to TRBJ2-7; D perhaps matches TRBD2 (6 bases). CDR3 length: 11 amino acids. The germline CDR1 and CDR2 sequences are SGHDN and FVKESK. Deletions cut 4 bases from V and 6 bases from J, with 7 bases between. The CDR3 is CASSPGVEQYF. The CDR3 DNA reads as TGTGCCAGCAGCCCGGGGGTCGAGCAGTACTTC.

This rearrangement joins TRBV2 to TRBJ1-2; the D is unclear. Germline V gene data show CDR1 as SNHLY and CDR2 as FYNNEI. CDR3 length equals 13 residues. V was pared by 6 bases and J by 5 bases, with 13 bases between. CDR3 DNA: TGTGCCAGCAGGGACCGTGACCGATATGGCTACACCTTC. Translated: CASRDRDRYGYTF.

This clonotype was detected ten times or more. V is TRBV24-1 and J is TRBJ1-1, with D perhaps matching TRBD1 (5 bases). The germline CDR1 and CDR2 sequences are KGHDR and SFDVKD. The CDR3 covers 13 residues. V was trimmed by 8 bases and J by 1 base, leaving 10 bases between them. The CDR3 nucleotides are TGTGCCACCAACGGGGGTCCGAACACTGAAGCTTTCTTT. This gives the protein CATNGGPNTEAFF.

Many counts were recorded for this clonotype. The J gene is TRBJ2-7, the V gene TRBV12-3 or TRBV12-4, with a weak D call TRBD2 (6 bases). The V end was cut by 1 base, the J end by 0 bases, with 7 bases between. CDR3 length: 14 residues. The CDR3 region is CASSLDGGSYEQYF. DNA of the CDR3: TGTGCCAGCAGTTTAGACGGGGGCTCCTACGAGCAGTACTTC.

This clonotype showed up many times. CDR3 DNA: TGTGCCAGCAGTTTAGGCAGGGCGAACACTGAAGCTTTCTTT. Its translation is CASSLGRANTEAFF. The chain recombines TRBV12-3 or TRBV12-4 with TRBJ1-1; weak D call: TRBD1 (5 bases). This CDR3 spans 14 amino acids. V was shortened by 1 base and J by 1 base, with 7 bases between the two germline ends.

This clonotype has more than one count but fewer than ten. The chain links TRBV15 to TRBJ2-3; unclear D gene. The ends were cut back, 2 bases at V and 6 bases at J, with 9 bases in the middle. CDR3 size: 13 residues. Germline V gene sequence: CDR1 LNHNV, CDR2 YYDKDF (reference sequence). CDR3 amino acids: CATSRFHGDTQYF. In DNA, the CDR3 is TGTGCCACCAGCAGATTCCATGGGGATACGCAGTATTTT.